The rows below give T cell receptor beta chains drawn from one sample of a study of cytomegalovirus exposure and HLA in healthy donors. Clones were sequenced by immunoSEQ multiplex PCR, and TCRdb holds only the in-frame ones, with some missing. The sample has approximately 100,000 clones. The sequenced sample consisted of PBMCs. The receptors here all came from a man between 45 and 60 years old in good health and CMV-seronegative. Both conserved end residues are part of each CDR3. A D gene is named only where the DNA matches it firmly.

j_call v_call d_call cdr3_nt cdr3_aa
TRBJ1-5 TRBV30 NA TGTGCCTCCGCCCAGGGGAGCAATCAGCCCCAGCATTTT CASAQGSNQPQHF
TRBJ2-7 TRBV6-1 NA TGTGCCAGCAGTGAAGTGGGGCCCTACGAGCAGTACTTC CASSEVGPYEQYF
TRBJ2-2 TRBV11-3 TRBD2 TGTGCCAGCAGCCAAGGAGTCGCGGGAGTTGGCGGGGAGCTGTTTTTT CASSQGVAGVGGELFF
TRBJ1-2 TRBV30 NA TGTGCCTGGAGCAGTGACATATCCAACTATGGCTACACCTTC CAWSSDISNYGYTF
TRBJ2-1 TRBV2 TRBD2 TGTGCCAGCAAGATGGGGGGGAGCTCCTACAATGAGCAGTTCTTC CASKMGGSSYNEQFF
TRBJ1-2 TRBV6-5 NA TGTGCCACCTCCCGGGCAGGGGCTGGGGGCTACACCTTC CATSRAGAGGYTF
TRBJ1-5 TRBV18 TRBD1 TGTGCCAGCTCACAAACGCAGGGGGCAGGCAATCAGCCCCAGCATTTT CASSQTQGAGNQPQHF
TRBJ2-7 TRBV19 TRBD2 TGTGCCAGTAGTATAGGGGCGGGAGGAGACTACGAGCAGTACTTC CASSIGAGGDYEQYF
TRBJ1-1 TRBV7-2 NA TGTGCCAGCAGCTTAGCGAGCAGAACAGCTGAAGCTTTCTTT CASSLASRTAEAFF
TRBJ1-2 TRBV19 TRBD1 TGTGCCAGTAGTATAACCGGGACAGCTAACTATGGCTACACCTTC CASSITGTANYGYTF
TRBJ1-2 TRBV18 NA TGTGCCAGCTCACCGGGGGGTAAGGACCTCTATGGCTACACCTTC CASSPGGKDLYGYTF
TRBJ1-2 TRBV30 NA TGTGCCTGCCCCTCTGTGGGGCGGCTTCGTGGCTACACCTTC CACPSVGRLRGYTF
TRBJ2-3 TRBV27 TRBD2 TGTGCCAGCAGTCTACTAGCGGGGAACACAGATACGCAGTATTTT CASSLLAGNTDTQYF
TRBJ1-1 TRBV29-1 NA TGCAGCGTGTCCACAGGGAGCACTGAAGCTTTCTTT CSVSTGSTEAFF
TRBJ1-4 TRBV5-1 TRBD1 TGCGCCAGCAGCCCGGACCAAGGGGGCGCAGTGAAACTGTTTTTT CASSPDQGGAVKLFF
TRBJ1-1 TRBV4-3 NA TGCGCCAGCAGCCAACCTGGTTGGAGCACTGAAGCTTTCTTT CASSQPGWSTEAFF
TRBJ2-3 TRBV7-6 TRBD2 TGTGCCAGCAGCTTAGACCCCCCGACGGGGGGGCGCGGAGCAGATACGCAGTATTTT CASSLDPPTGGRGADTQYF
TRBJ2-3 TRBV7-2 NA TGTGCCAGCAGCTTAGATAGCGGTACAGATACGCAGTATTTT CASSLDSGTDTQYF
TRBJ2-7 TRBV10-2 NA TGCGCCAGCAGTAATTATTCGGGACTCCGTTACGAGCAGTACTTC CASSNYSGLRYEQYF
TRBJ2-3 TRBV6-5 NA TGTGCCAGCAGAGCTACAGGGCGGACAGATACGCAGTATTTT CASRATGRTDTQYF
TRBJ1-6 TRBV6-5 NA TGTGCCAGCAGTTCTCACGACACCGATTCACCCCTCCACTTT CASSSHDTDSPLHF
TRBJ1-1 TRBV7-2 NA TGTGCCAGCAGCTCCGTTAGGAACACTGAAGCTTTCTTT CASSSVRNTEAFF
TRBJ2-1 TRBV5-1 NA TGCGCCAGCAGCCAACGCGGGGTATCCGATGAGCAGTTCTTC CASSQRGVSDEQFF
TRBJ2-5 TRBV4-1 TRBD2 TGCGCCAGCAGGCCTCGGGACTACTCGCAAGAGACCCAGTACTTC CASRPRDYSQETQYF
TRBJ2-1 TRBV29-1 NA TGCAGCGTTGTTACAGTCTACAATGAGCAGTTCTTC CSVVTVYNEQFF
TRBJ2-1 TRBV15 TRBD1 TGTGCCACCAGCATGGCCGGGGACAGGTACAATGAGCAGTTCTTC CATSMAGDRYNEQFF
TRBJ1-5 TRBV19 TRBD1 TGTGCCAGTAGTGTACAGGGGGGGTACAATCAGCCCCAGCATTTT CASSVQGGYNQPQHF
TRBJ2-1 TRBV6-5 TRBD2 TGTGCCAGCAGTTACGCTAGCGGAGACAATGAGCAGTTCTTC CASSYASGDNEQFF
TRBJ2-7 TRBV6-6 NA TGTGCCACGAGAACAGGGTACCACGAGCAGTACTTC CATRTGYHEQYF
TRBJ2-7 TRBV5-1 NA TGCGCCAGCAGGCGGGATCTCTACGAGCAGTACTTC CASRRDLYEQYF
TRBJ2-7 TRBV6-1 TRBD1 TGTGCCAGCAGTCGGGACAGGACCTACGAGCAGTACTTC CASSRDRTYEQYF
TRBJ1-5 TRBV2 TRBD1 TGTGCCAGCAGAAGACAGGGGTCCCCGGGGCCCCAGCATTTT CASRRQGSPGPQHF
TRBJ1-2 TRBV5-6 NA TGTGCCAGCAGTCGGGACATTAACTATGGCTACACCTTC CASSRDINYGYTF
TRBJ1-5 TRBV7-3 NA TGTGCCAGCAGGGGAGTCAGGGGTCAGCCCCAGCATTTT CASRGVRGQPQHF
TRBJ2-7 TRBV6-1 TRBD1 TGTGCCAGCAGTGAAGCAGGGGGCCCCTACGAGCAGTACTTC CASSEAGGPYEQYF
TRBJ1-1 TRBV2 TRBD1 TGTGCCAGCAGTGACTCCACAGGGGGACGGTTGGGCACTGAAGCTTTCTTT CASSDSTGGRLGTEAFF
TRBJ1-1 TRBV4-1 TRBD1 TGCGCCAGCAGCCAAGAGGCCCGGACAGGCAACACTGAAGCTTTCTTT CASSQEARTGNTEAFF
TRBJ2-7 TRBV10-3 TRBD1 TGTGCCACCCGAGACCGGGACAGGGGGTCATCCGAGCAGTACTTC CATRDRDRGSSEQYF
TRBJ1-1 TRBV7-9 NA TGTGCCAGCACCCTTTTCCCTGAAGCTTTCTTT CASTLFPEAFF
TRBJ2-2 TRBV11-2 NA TGTGCCAGCAGCCCCCGGACATTTACATCCGGGGAGCTGTTTTTT CASSPRTFTSGELFF
TRBJ1-1 TRBV2 NA TGTGCCAGCAGTGAATGGGCAACGAACACTGAAGCTTTCTTT CASSEWATNTEAFF
TRBJ2-7 TRBV7-9 NA TGTGCCAGCAGCAAAGAAGCCGGCTCCTACGAGCAGTACTTC CASSKEAGSYEQYF
TRBJ1-5 TRBV2 TRBD1 TGTGCCAGCAGTGAGGGACAGAATAGCAATCAGCCCCAGCATTTT CASSEGQNSNQPQHF
TRBJ2-2 TRBV7-9 NA TGTGCCAGCAGCTTAGTCAGTGACACCGGGGAGCTGTTTTTT CASSLVSDTGELFF
TRBJ2-5 TRBV18 NA TGTGCCAGCTCATCTCCGGGTAGGGGCATCGGAGAGACCCAGTACTTC CASSSPGRGIGETQYF
TRBJ2-5 TRBV5-1 NA TGCGCCAGCAGCTTGGCCCTTGAAGCTCAAGGGGCGTTGGAGACCCAGTACTTC CASSLALEAQGALETQYF
TRBJ2-7 TRBV19 TRBD1 TGTGCCAGTAGCCCCGGGACAGCTCGTTCCTACGAGCAGTACTTC CASSPGTARSYEQYF
TRBJ1-1 TRBV29-1 NA TGCAGCGGTCGGTTCGGGGGGCACCGAGAGGAGACTGAAGCTTTCTTT CSGRFGGHREETEAFF
TRBJ2-3 TRBV10-3 TRBD2 TGTGCCATCAGAAGATCAGCGGGAGGGAGCACAGATACGCAGTATTTT CAIRRSAGGSTDTQYF
TRBJ2-5 TRBV15 TRBD2 TGTGCCACCAGCAACCTACTAGCGGGGGCCCAAGAGACCCAGTACTTC CATSNLLAGAQETQYF
TRBJ2-7 TRBV27 TRBD1 TGTGCCAGCAGTTCAGAACGACAGGGCTACGAGCAGTACTTC CASSSERQGYEQYF
TRBJ1-2 TRBV25-1 TRBD1 TGTGCCAGCAAGGAAGGGGGCGGTGGCTACACCTTC CASKEGGGGYTF
TRBJ1-2 TRBV18 TRBD1 TGTGCCAGCTCACCACAATGGGACAGCAACTATGGCTACACCTTC CASSPQWDSNYGYTF
TRBJ1-1 TRBV18 TRBD1 TGTGCCAGCTCAACGCTACTCCGGGACAGGAACACTGAAGCTTTCTTT CASSTLLRDRNTEAFF
TRBJ1-1 TRBV19 NA TGTGCCAGTAGTATAAACGGGGGTACTGAAGCTTTCTTT CASSINGGTEAFF
TRBJ1-3 TRBV9 NA TGTGCCAGCTCCGATTCGGGGACTGGAAACACCATATATTTT CASSDSGTGNTIYF
TRBJ2-7 TRBV4-3 NA TGCGCCAGCAGCCAAGACAGTCGGGGCGAGCAGTACTTC CASSQDSRGEQYF